This T cell receptor (beta chain) stems from a study of T cells in narcolepsy. Study at large: Enrolled donors included narcolepsy type 1 or type 2 patients and healthy controls.

Sequencing was performed with immunoSEQ multiplex PCR; in TCRdb, only in-frame clones are kept and a portion is missing. The sample gives 36,000 or so clones, 87% of which show up once; around 0.9% is in the top ten. This CDR3 has 14 residues. Germline V gene data show CDR1 as SEHNR and CDR2 as FQNEAQ (reference sequence). V gave up 3 bases and J gave up 6 bases, with 9 bases separating them. What was sequenced was CD45RA- memory CD4+ T cells from PBMCs. The chain employs TRBV7-9 and TRBJ1-6; D remains unclear. The sequence was obtained from a human donor with narcolepsy. CDR3 in amino acids: CASSLGQINSPLHF. The CDR3 DNA sequence: TGTGCCAGCAGCTTGGGTCAGATTAATTCACCCCTCCACTTT. The whole variable domain, remainder taken from reference TRBV7-9 and TRBJ1-6, is DTGVSQNPRHKITKRGQNVTFRCDPISEHNRLYWYRQTLGQGPEFLTYFQNEAQLEKSRLLSDRFSAERPKGSFSTLEIQRTEQGDSAMYLCASSLGQINSPLHFGNGTRLTVT.